The present entry profiles one T cell receptor beta chain with its context. This CDR3 is built from 14 residues. Trimming took 6 bases from V and 2 from J, leaving 13 bases between them. Germline values: CDR1 SGHAT, CDR2 FQNNGV. The data derive from a study of blood T cell repertoires in COVID-19. Study context: The analysed material was cDNA or gDNA that came from T cells, B-cell-depleted T cells, or PBMCs.

Study processing details: Amplification with reference gene primers provided the estimates of nucleated cell counts. Using immunoSEQ multiplex PCR, the repertoire was profiled, and TCRdb retains in-frame clones only, with some absent. The V and J calls and clone size are taken from that table; D and trimming were inferred from the DNA. Here the sample spans roughly 100,000 clones, approximately 85% being singletons. Sequencing was carried out using peripheral blood. The TCR comes from a woman at least 80 years old with active or convalescent COVID-19. The chain is built from TRBV11-2 and TRBJ1-1; D perhaps matches TRBD1 (5 bases). The CDR3 here is CASSKLTANTEAFF. In nucleotides, the CDR3 is TGTGCCAGCAGTAAACTGACAGCAAACACTGAAGCTTTCTTT.